The source of this T cell receptor beta chain is a study of blood T cells in healthy people across ages. Together with a sample-barcoded 5' primer, a J-beta primer mix was included in a second PCR lasting about 7 to 11 cycles. TCRdb independently ran MiXCR on the 5' RACE reads; one entry per CDR3 protein. The table has around 800,000 distinct CDR3 sequences, around a quarter seen once; the top ten hold 3%. Germline assignment: CDR1 SNHLY and CDR2 FYNNEI. The J segment lost 0 bases and the V segment lost 10 bases, leaving 11 bases of the junction unmatched. The CDR3 totals 18 residues. A further study also used this sample, focusing on T cells of mothers and their children.

The chain uses TRBV2 and TRBJ2-1, with 14 bases aligning to TRBD2. This TCR was sampled from a boy under 18 in good health. What was sequenced was blood. CDR3 in DNA: TGTGCCACGTCAGGGACTAGCGGGGGCGTGAGCTCCTACAATGAGCAGTTCTTC. Translated, it gives CATSGTSGGVSSYNEQFF. The whole variable domain, filled in from reference TRBV2 and TRBJ2-1, reads EPEVTQTPSHQVTQMGQEVILRCVPISNHLYFYWYRQILGQKVEFLVSFYNNEISEKSEIFDDQFSVERPDGSNFTLKIRSTKLEDSAMYFCATSGTSGGVSSYNEQFFGPGTRLTVL.